The sample holds many counts of the clone carrying this T cell receptor (beta chain). This entry belongs to a study of T cells after yellow fever vaccination. One entry per CDR3 protein, called by TCRdb with MiXCR from the 5' RACE reads. This sample yields about 210,000 distinct CDR3 sequences, of which approximately 3% are seen a single time; 3.2% belongs to the top ten. The input for sequencing was CD4+ T cells sorted from PBMCs, taken 10 days after the yellow fever booster vaccination. The sequence was obtained from a young man who received the YFV17D yellow fever vaccine.

As DNA, the CDR3 is TGTGCCAGCAGCCAAGGACAGGGGCGCGATGAAAAACTGTTTTTT. Residues: CASSQGQGRDEKLFF. The chain carries TRBV4-2 and TRBJ1-4, with 8 bases that match TRBD1. V was clipped by 1 base and J by 6 bases; unmatched bases: 4. The CDR3 covers 15 residues. CDR1 and CDR2 from the germline V gene are LGHNA and YNFKEQ.